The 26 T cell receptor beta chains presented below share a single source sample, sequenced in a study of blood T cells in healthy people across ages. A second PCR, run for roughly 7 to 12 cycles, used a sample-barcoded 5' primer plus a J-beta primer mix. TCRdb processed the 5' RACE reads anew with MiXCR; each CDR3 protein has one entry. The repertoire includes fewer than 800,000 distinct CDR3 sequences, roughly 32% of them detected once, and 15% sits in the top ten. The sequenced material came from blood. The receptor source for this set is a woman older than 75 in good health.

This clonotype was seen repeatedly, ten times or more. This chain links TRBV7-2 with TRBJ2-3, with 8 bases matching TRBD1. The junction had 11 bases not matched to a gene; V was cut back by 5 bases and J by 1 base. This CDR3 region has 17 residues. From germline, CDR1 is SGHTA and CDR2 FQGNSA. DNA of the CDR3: TGTGCCAGCAGCACCCGGGACAGGACAACCCGCACAGATACGCAGTATTTT. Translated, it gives CASSTRDRTTRTDTQYF.

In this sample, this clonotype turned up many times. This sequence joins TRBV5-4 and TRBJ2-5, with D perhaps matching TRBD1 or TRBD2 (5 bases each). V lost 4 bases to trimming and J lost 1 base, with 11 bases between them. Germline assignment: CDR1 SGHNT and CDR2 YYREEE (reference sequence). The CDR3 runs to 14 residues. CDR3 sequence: CASSPGRPQETQYF. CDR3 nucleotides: TGTGCCAGCAGCCCGGGACGGCCCCAAGAGACCCAGTACTTC.

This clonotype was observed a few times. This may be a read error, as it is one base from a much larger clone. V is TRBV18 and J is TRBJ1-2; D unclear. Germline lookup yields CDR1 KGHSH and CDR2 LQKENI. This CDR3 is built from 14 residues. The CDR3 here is CAGSPLEGNYGYTF. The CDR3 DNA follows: TGTGCCGGCTCACCACTGGAAGGGAACTATGGCTACACCTTC.

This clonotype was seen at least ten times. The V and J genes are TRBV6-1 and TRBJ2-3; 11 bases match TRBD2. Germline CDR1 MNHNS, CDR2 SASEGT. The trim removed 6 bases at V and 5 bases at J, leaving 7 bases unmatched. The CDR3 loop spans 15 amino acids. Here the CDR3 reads CASSVAGGKGDTQYF. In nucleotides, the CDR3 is TGTGCCAGCAGCGTAGCGGGGGGGAAGGGAGATACGCAGTATTTT.

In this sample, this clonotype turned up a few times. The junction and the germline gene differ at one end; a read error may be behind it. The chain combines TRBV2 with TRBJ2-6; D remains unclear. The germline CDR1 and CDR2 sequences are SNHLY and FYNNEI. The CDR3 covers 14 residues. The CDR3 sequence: CASREARGANVLTF. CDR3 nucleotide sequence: TGTGCCAGCAGGGAAGCCAGGGGGGCCAACGTCCTGACTTTC.

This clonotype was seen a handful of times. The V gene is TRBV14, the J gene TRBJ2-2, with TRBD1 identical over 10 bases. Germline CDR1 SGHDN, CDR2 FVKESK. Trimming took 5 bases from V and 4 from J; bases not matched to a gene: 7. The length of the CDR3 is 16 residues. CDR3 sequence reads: CASSNRQGAFTGELFF. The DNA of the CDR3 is TGTGCCAGCAGCAATCGACAGGGGGCTTTCACCGGGGAGCTGTTTTTT.

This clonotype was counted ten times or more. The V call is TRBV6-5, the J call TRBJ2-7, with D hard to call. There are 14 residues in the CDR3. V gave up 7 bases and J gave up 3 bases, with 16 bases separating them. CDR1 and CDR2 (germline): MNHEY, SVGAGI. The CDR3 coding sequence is TGTGCCAGCAAAATGGGCCCAGCGAACTACGAGCAGTACTTC. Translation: CASKMGPANYEQYF.

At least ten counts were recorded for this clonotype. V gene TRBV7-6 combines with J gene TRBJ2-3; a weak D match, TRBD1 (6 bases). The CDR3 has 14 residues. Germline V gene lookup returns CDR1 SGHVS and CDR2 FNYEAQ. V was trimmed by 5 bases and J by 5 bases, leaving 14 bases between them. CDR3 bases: TGTGCCAGCAGCCCACAGGGCCATGGAGATACGCAGTATTTT. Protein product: CASSPQGHGDTQYF.

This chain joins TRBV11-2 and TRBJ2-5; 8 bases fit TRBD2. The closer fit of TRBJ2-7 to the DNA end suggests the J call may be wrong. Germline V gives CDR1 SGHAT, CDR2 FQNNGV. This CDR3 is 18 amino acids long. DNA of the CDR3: TGTGCCAGCAGCTTGAGCGGGGGAGGGGCTTGGACGAGCTACGAGCAGTACTTC. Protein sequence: CASSLSGGGAWTSYEQYF.

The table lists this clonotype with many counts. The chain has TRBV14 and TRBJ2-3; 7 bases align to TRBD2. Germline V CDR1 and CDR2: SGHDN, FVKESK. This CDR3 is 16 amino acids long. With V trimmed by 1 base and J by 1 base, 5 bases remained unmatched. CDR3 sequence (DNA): TGTGCCAGCAGCCAAGGACTAGGGAGGGGCACAGATACGCAGTATTTT. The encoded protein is CASSQGLGRGTDTQYF. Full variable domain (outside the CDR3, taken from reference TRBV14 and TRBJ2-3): EAGVTQFPSHSVIEKGQTVTLRCDPISGHDNLYWYRRVMGKEIKFLLHFVKESKQDESGMPNNRFLAERTGGTYSTLKVQPAELEDSGVYFCASSQGLGRGTDTQYFGPGTRLTVL.

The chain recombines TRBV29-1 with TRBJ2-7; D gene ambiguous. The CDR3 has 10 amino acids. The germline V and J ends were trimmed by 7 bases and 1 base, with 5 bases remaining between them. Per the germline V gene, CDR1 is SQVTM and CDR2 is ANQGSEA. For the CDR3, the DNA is TGCAGCGGGGGTTCCTACGAGCAGTACTTC. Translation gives CSGGSYEQYF.

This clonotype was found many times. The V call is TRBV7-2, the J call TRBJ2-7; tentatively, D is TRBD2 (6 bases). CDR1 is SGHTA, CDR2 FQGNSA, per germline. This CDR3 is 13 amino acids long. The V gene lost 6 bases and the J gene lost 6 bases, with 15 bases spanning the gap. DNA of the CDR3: TGTGCCAGCAGTCTTAGTATGGGAGGCGAGCAGTACTTC. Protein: CASSLSMGGEQYF.

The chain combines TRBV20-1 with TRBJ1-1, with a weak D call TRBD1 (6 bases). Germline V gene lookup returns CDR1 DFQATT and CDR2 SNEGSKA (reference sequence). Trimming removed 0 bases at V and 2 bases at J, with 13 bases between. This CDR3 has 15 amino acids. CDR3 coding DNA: TGCAGTGCTAGAGATGGAAAACAGGGTAACACTGAAGCTTTCTTT. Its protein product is CSARDGKQGNTEAFF.

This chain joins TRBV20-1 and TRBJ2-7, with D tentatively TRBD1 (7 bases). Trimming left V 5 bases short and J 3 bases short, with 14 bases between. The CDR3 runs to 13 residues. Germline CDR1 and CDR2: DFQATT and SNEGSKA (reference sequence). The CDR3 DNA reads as TGCAGTGCTTGGGGGGACAGAGTCTACGAGCAGTACTTC. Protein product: CSAWGDRVYEQYF.

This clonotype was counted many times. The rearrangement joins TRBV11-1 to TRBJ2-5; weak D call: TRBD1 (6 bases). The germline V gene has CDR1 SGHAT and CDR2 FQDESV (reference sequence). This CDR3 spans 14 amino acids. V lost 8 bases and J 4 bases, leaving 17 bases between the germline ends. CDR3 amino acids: CASRRGRFRETQYF. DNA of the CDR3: TGTGCCAGCCGCAGGGGTCGGTTCAGAGAGACCCAGTACTTC.

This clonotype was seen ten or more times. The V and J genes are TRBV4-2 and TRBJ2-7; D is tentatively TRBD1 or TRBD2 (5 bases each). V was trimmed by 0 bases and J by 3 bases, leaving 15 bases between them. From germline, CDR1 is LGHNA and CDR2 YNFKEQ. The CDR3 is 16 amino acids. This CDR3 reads CASSQDPPPRGYEQYF. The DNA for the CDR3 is TGTGCCAGCAGCCAAGACCCCCCCCCGAGGGGCTACGAGCAGTACTTC.

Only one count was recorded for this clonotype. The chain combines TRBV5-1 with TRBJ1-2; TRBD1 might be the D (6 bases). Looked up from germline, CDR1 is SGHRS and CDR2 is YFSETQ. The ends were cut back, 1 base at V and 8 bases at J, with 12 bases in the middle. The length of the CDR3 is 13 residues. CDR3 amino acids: CASSLPGGGGYTF. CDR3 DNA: TGCGCCAGCAGCTTGCCCGGGGGCGGAGGCTACACCTTC.

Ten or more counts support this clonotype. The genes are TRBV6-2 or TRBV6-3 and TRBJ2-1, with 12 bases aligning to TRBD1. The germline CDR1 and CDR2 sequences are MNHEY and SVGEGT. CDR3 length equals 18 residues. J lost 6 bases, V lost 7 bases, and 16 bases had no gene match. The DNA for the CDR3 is TGTGCCAGCAATATAGGGACAGGGGGCGAACCCTCCCGCAATGAGCAGTTCTTC. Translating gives CASNIGTGGEPSRNEQFF.

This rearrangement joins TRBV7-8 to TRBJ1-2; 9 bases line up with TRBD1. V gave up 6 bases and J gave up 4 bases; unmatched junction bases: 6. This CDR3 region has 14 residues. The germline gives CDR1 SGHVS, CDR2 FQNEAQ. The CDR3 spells CASRRPGQGYGYTF. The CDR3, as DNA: TGTGCCAGCAGGCGACCGGGACAGGGCTATGGCTACACCTTC.

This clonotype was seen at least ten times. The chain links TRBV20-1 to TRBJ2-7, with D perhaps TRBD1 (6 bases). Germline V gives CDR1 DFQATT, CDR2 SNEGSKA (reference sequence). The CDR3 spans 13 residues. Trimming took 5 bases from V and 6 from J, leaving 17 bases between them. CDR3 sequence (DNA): TGCAGTGCTCGTCAGGGGCCAGGGGCCGAGCAGTACTTC. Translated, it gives CSARQGPGAEQYF.

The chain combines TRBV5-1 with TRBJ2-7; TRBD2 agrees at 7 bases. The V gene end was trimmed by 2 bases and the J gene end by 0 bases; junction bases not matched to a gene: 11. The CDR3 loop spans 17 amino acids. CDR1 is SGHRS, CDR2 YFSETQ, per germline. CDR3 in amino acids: CASSFGLLAMSSYEQYF. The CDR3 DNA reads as TGCGCCAGCAGCTTCGGTCTACTAGCGATGAGCTCCTACGAGCAGTACTTC.

DNA for the CDR3: TGTGCCAGCACCACGACTAGCGGGAGTGACGGTGAGCAGTTCTTC. This encodes CASTTTSGSDGEQFF. The chain combines TRBV2 with TRBJ2-1; 12 bases align to TRBD2. In germline, CDR1 is SNHLY, CDR2 FYNNEI. This CDR3 comprises 15 residues. Trimming removed 7 bases from V and 9 bases from J; junction bases left unmatched: 10.

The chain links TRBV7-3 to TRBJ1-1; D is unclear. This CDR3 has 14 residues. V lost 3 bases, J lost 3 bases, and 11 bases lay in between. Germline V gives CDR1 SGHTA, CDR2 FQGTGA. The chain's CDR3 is CASSLAHSYTEAFF. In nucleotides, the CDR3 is TGTGCCAGCAGCTTGGCACACTCCTACACTGAAGCTTTCTTT.

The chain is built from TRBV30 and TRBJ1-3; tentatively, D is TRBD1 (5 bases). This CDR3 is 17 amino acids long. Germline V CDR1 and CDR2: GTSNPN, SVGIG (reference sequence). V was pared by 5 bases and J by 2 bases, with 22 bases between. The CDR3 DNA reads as TGTGCCTGGTCTCGCGGGGGGACTCCCTCACCTGGAAACACCATATATTTT. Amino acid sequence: CAWSRGGTPSPGNTIYF.

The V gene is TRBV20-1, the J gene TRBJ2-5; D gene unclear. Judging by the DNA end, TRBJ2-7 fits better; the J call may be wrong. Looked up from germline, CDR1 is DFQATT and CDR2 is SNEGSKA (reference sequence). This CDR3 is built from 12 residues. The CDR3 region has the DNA TGCAGTGCTAGAGGGCGAACAACCGAGCAGTACTTC. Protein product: CSARGRTTEQYF.

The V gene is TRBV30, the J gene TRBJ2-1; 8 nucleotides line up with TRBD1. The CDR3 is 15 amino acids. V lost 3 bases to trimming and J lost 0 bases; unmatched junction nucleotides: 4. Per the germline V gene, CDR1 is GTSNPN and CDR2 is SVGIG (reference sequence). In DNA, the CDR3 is TGTGCCTGGAGAGGACAGGGAGGCTCCTACAATGAGCAGTTCTTC. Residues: CAWRGQGGSYNEQFF. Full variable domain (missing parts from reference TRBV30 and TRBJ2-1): SQTIHQWPATLVQPVGSPLSLECTVEGTSNPNLYWYRQAAGRGLQLLFYSVGIGQISSEVPQNLSASRPQDRQFILSSKKLLLSDSGFYLCAWRGQGGSYNEQFFGPGTRLTVL.